This entry lists 4 T cell receptor beta chains sequenced from one sample in a study of regulatory T cells in long-lasting Graves disease. Described time point: newly diagnosed GD, antithyroid drugs for less than 3 months. PBMC-derived RNA was used for the TCR library. CDR3-region Arm-PCR and iRepertoire HTBI primers produced the TCR beta libraries. TCRdb re-analysed the multiplex PCR reads in MiXCR, keeping a single row per CDR3 protein. The repertoire holds about 620,000 distinct CDR3 sequences, with about 15% as singletons. These data also formed part of another study, on T cells in Graves' hyperthyroidism and ophthalmopathy.

Sequences were derived from peripheral blood mononuclear cells (PBMCs), sampled at new diagnosis, from a patient treated with antithyroid drugs. These receptors were obtained from a woman aged 25 to 39 with Graves disease.

This chain connects TRBV10-3 to TRBJ2-7; 10 nucleotides line up with TRBD2. The CDR3 has 16 residues. Germline loops: CDR1 ENHRY, CDR2 SYGVKD. V gave up 4 bases and J gave up 6 bases; unmatched junction bases: 12. CDR3 DNA: TGTGCCATCAGTGGAGGTCTAGCGGGAGTGAATAGCGAGCAGTACTTC. It encodes CAISGGLAGVNSEQYF.

In its sample, this clonotype was seen a few times. The genes are TRBV19 and TRBJ1-2; D not resolved. V lost 4 bases to trimming and J lost 9 bases, with 12 bases between them. CDR3 size: 12 residues. Per the germline V gene, CDR1 is LNHDA and CDR2 is SQIVND (reference sequence). Here the CDR3 DNA reads TGTGCCAGTAGTACGGTTTCGAGGAGCTACACCTTC. Encoded protein: CASSTVSRSYTF.

This chain links TRBV19 with TRBJ2-5; TRBD2 agrees at 8 bases. V dropped 4 bases and J dropped 5; count of bases not matched to a gene: 12. This CDR3 contains 16 residues. Germline V lookup: CDR1 LNHDA, CDR2 SQIVND (reference sequence). CDR3 loop: CASSTQLGSGTETQYF. In DNA form, the CDR3 reads TGTGCCAGTAGTACTCAGCTGGGTAGCGGGACGGAGACCCAGTACTTC.

This clonotype was recorded at least ten times. Here the CDR3 DNA reads TGTGCCACCAGTGGCTGGGGAGCAGGTCAGCCCCAGCATTTT. It is translated as CATSGWGAGQPQHF. This chain links TRBV24-1 with TRBJ1-5; D gene unclear. Per the germline V gene, CDR1 is KGHDR and CDR2 is SFDVKD. V lost 5 bases, J lost 6 bases, and 13 bases lay in between. This CDR3 is built from 14 residues.